This T cell receptor beta chain was obtained from a study of regulatory T cells in long-lasting Graves disease. Background on the study: More than 5 years of antithyroid drugs with positive TSH receptor antibodies defined persistent Graves' disease. Study results and limitations: The number of shared public clonotypes was higher in persistent patients (around 2,700) than new patients (roughly 970).

This clonotype was seen many times. No antigen is known for it. Construction of TCR beta libraries relied on iRepertoire HTBI primers and on Arm-PCR targeting CDR3 regions. TCRdb analysed the multiplex PCR reads with MiXCR anew, one entry per CDR3 protein. The sample contains 400,000 to 500,000 distinct CDR3 sequences, around 20% of which appear only once. The time point: persistent/refractory GD, antithyroid drugs over 5 years with positive TRAb. RNA isolated from PBMCs was used to make the TCR library. It was by American Thyroid Association guidelines that Graves' disease was diagnosed. The input for sequencing was peripheral blood mononuclear cells (PBMCs), taken when the disease was refractory, from a patient treated with antithyroid drugs. This TCR was sampled from a female donor with Graves disease.

CDR3 in amino acids: CASSPGRGQGEQYF. CDR3 DNA: TGTGCCAGCAGCCCCGGCAGGGGGCAGGGGGAGCAGTACTTC. V is TRBV3-1 and J is TRBJ2-7, with TRBD1 matching 8 bases. Germline CDR1 LGHDT, CDR2 YNNKEL (reference sequence). With V trimmed by 4 bases and J by 7 bases, 9 bases remained unmatched. The CDR3 totals 14 residues.